Described below is a single T cell receptor (beta chain) sequence and its context. The source of the sample is a study of blood T cell repertoires in COVID-19. Across the study: Sites across the United States, Italy and Spain contributed samples from acute and convalescent COVID-19.

Some clones are missing from TCRdb's copy, which holds only in-frame ones; the method was immunoSEQ multiplex PCR. This sample has some 250,000 clones; around 85% occur once, and the top ten carry 6.2%. Germline V CDR1 and CDR2: LGHNA, YSLEER. V was pared by 4 bases and J by 7 bases, with 19 bases of the junction left unmatched. The CDR3 spans 19 residues. The TCR originated in a man aged 55-75 years with acute or convalescent COVID-19. Sample: peripheral blood. This chain links TRBV4-3 with TRBJ2-1; 10 bases are shared with TRBD2. The CDR3 region is CASSPARTGPSGSWNEQFF. The CDR3 nucleotides read TGCGCCAGCAGCCCAGCAAGGACGGGTCCTAGCGGGAGTTGGAATGAGCAGTTCTTC.